The entry below describes one T cell receptor beta chain. This record belongs to a study of blood T cell repertoires in COVID-19. Study context: Whether acute or convalescent, the COVID-19 samples came from the United States, Italy and Spain. From T cells, B-cell-depleted T cells, or PBMCs came the material, which was cDNA or gDNA.

In the original analysis: Nucleated cell counts were estimated from reference gene primer amplification. Profiling relied on immunoSEQ multiplex PCR, and the TCRdb table lists in-frame clones only, not all of them. V and J calls and clone size are as listed in that table; D and trimming were resolved from the DNA. The table shows some 190,000 clones, with more than 70% occurring only once. Germline CDR1 is SGHDN and CDR2 is FVKESK. V was pared by 4 bases and J by 0 bases, with 8 bases of the junction left unmatched. This CDR3 spans 17 amino acids. V gene TRBV14 combines with J gene TRBJ2-5; the match to TRBD2 covers 10 bases. Sequenced input: peripheral blood. This clonotype originated in a human donor in a cohort sampled during active COVID-19. The CDR3 sequence is CASSPRTSGAYQETQYF. CDR3 bases: TGTGCCAGCAGCCCCCGGACTAGCGGAGCTTACCAAGAGACCCAGTACTTC. Full variable domain (outside the CDR3, taken from reference TRBV14 and TRBJ2-5): EAGVTQFPSHSVIEKGQTVTLRCDPISGHDNLYWYRRVMGKEIKFLLHFVKESKQDESGMPNNRFLAERTGGTYSTLKVQPAELEDSGVYFCASSPRTSGAYQETQYFGPGTRLLVL.